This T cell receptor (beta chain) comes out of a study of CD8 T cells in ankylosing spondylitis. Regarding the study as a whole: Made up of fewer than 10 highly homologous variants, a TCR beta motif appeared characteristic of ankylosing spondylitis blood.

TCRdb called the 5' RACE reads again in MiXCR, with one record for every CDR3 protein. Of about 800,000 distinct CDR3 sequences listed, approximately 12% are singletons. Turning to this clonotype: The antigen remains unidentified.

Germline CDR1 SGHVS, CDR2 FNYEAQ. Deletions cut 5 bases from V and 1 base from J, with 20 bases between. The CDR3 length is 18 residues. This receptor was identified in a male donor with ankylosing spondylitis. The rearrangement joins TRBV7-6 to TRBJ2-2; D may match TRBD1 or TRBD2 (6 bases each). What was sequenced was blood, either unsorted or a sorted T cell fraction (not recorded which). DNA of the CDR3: TGTGCCAGCAGCCCCATACGGTCGGGGGCAGTGAACACCGGGGAGCTGTTTTTT. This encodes CASSPIRSGAVNTGELFF.